Shown below are 17 T cell receptor beta chains from a single sample sequenced in a study of vaccination effects on CD4 cells after COVID-19. No antigens are known for them. Assay: immunoSEQ multiplex PCR; the TCRdb copy retains only in-frame clones and omits some. The table shows 12,000 to 15,000 clones, with roughly 80% occurring only once. Before any sequencing was done, the ViraFEST assay used viral peptide pools to expand antigen-specific CD4+ T cells. The culture ran for roughly 10 days before CD4+ T cells were isolated. By PCR, the person was confirmed to have had SARS-CoV-2 infection between March and December 2020. Each participant was given two doses of one vaccine (BNT162b2 or mRNA-1273). Sequencing used CD4+ T cells from PBMCs cultured with HCoV-NL63 spike peptides, obtained after COVID-19 vaccination. The receptors derive from a human donor who had a prior SARS-CoV-2 infection.

This clone is labeled medium-sized (0.01 to 0.1%). The chain has TRBV27 and TRBJ2-5; 11 bases line up with TRBD2. This CDR3 spans 15 amino acids. Germline trimming cut 5 bases from V and 5 bases from J; bases unmatched to any gene: 7. The germline V gene encodes CDR1 MNHEY and CDR2 SMNVEV (reference sequence). The CDR3 spells CASSTPSGGRETQYF. The DNA for the CDR3 is TGTGCCAGCAGTACACCTAGCGGGGGGCGGGAGACCCAGTACTTC.

The chain links TRBV21-1 to TRBJ2-6; the table's D call, TRBD2, was not checked against the DNA. TRBV21-1 is an annotated pseudogene. The length of the CDR3 is 19 residues. CDR3 amino acids: CASFRPRVSLSSGANVLTF. The DNA of the CDR3 is TGTGCCAGCTTCCGCCCTAGAGTGTCTCTAAGCTCTGGGGCCAACGTCCTGACTTTC.

As DNA, the CDR3 is TGTGCCAGCAGTTACGGTTCGGGTTATCAGCCCCAGCATTTT. Its translation is CASSYGSGYQPQHF. V usage is TRBV6-5 and J usage is TRBJ1-5, with no clear D. Germline V gene sequence: CDR1 MNHEY, CDR2 SVGAGI. CDR3 size: 14 residues. V was shortened by 2 bases and J by 5 bases, with 10 bases between the two germline ends.

This chain connects TRBV27 to TRBJ2-3; 7 bases match TRBD2. The CDR3 extends over 14 amino acids. J gave up 6 bases and V 3 bases, and 6 bases lay outside the gene matches. Looked up from germline, CDR1 is MNHEY and CDR2 is SMNVEV (reference sequence). The CDR3 protein is CASSFRLAADTQYF. CDR3 in DNA: TGTGCCAGCAGTTTTCGTCTAGCGGCGGATACGCAGTATTTT.

There are a few counts of this clone. The rearrangement joins TRBV4-1 to TRBJ2-1; D is tentatively TRBD1 or TRBD2 (5 bases each). Germline-derived CDR1 and CDR2 are MGHRA and YSYEKL. CDR3 length: 16 amino acids. V was cut by 1 base and J by 0 bases, with 10 bases left in between. As DNA, the CDR3 is TGCGCCAGCAGCCAAGGCCGGGGACGCTCCTACAATGAGCAGTTCTTC. This encodes CASSQGRGRSYNEQFF.

The chain is built from TRBV25-1 and TRBJ1-5; 7 nucleotides line up with TRBD1. This CDR3 has 14 amino acids. The germline gives CDR1 MGHDK, CDR2 SYGVNS. The trim removed 4 bases at V and 5 bases at J, leaving 5 bases unmatched. As DNA, the CDR3 is TGTGCCAGCAGTGGGGCAGGGGGGGATCAGCCCCAGCATTTT. Translating it yields CASSGAGGDQPQHF.

This sequence joins TRBV2 and TRBJ2-3, with D perhaps matching TRBD2 (6 bases). Trimming removed 4 bases at V and 0 bases at J, with 17 bases between. Per germline, CDR1 SNHLY and CDR2 FYNNEI. The CDR3 has 17 residues. The CDR3 reads CASSVSAGIPSTDTQYF. DNA of the CDR3: TGTGCCAGCAGTGTGTCGGCGGGAATACCCAGCACAGATACGCAGTATTTT.

V gene TRBV28 combines with J gene TRBJ2-7; possible D gene TRBD1, 5 bases. V was shortened by 3 bases and J by 5 bases, with 14 bases between the two germline ends. The CDR3 has 14 amino acids. CDR1 is MDHEN and CDR2 is SYDVKM in the germline V gene. The CDR3 DNA reads TGTGCCAGCAGTTTCAGTTCAGGGTCCGACGAGCAGTACTTC. Protein: CASSFSSGSDEQYF. Based on the CDR3 plus reference TRBV28 and TRBJ2-7, the full variable domain is DVKVTQSSRYLVKRTGEKVFLECVQDMDHENMFWYRQDPGLGLRLIYFSYDVKMKEKGDIPEGYSVSREKKERFSLILESASTNQTSMYLCASSFSSGSDEQYFGPGTRLTVT.

The sample holds a few counts of this clone. The chain is built from TRBV30 and TRBJ2-7, with D perhaps matching TRBD2 (5 bases). Germline CDR1 is GTSNPN and CDR2 is SVGIG (reference sequence). V lost 0 bases, J lost 2 bases, and 17 bases lay in between. The length of the CDR3 is 16 residues. CDR3 loop: CAWSVGGWLRAYEQYF. In DNA, the CDR3 is TGTGCCTGGAGTGTTGGTGGTTGGCTGCGGGCCTACGAGCAGTACTTC.

The rearrangement joins TRBV7-6 to TRBJ2-7; possible D gene TRBD1, 5 bases. CDR3 length: 15 amino acids. With 1 base removed from V and 5 bases from J, the gap between germline ends came to 15 bases. Germline V CDR1 and CDR2: SGHVS, FNYEAQ. The CDR3: CASSLGVTGSDEQYF. DNA of the CDR3: TGTGCCAGCAGCTTAGGAGTCACAGGTTCTGACGAGCAGTACTTC. The variable domain in full, completed from reference TRBV7-6 and TRBJ2-7, reads GAGVSQSPRYKVTKRGQDVALRCDPISGHVSLYWYRQALGQGPEFLTYFNYEAQQDKSGLPNDRFSAERPEGSISTLTIQRTEQRDSAMYRCASSLGVTGSDEQYFGPGTRLTVT.

V gene TRBV6-1 combines with J gene TRBJ2-3; D is perhaps TRBD1 (5 bases). CDR1 and CDR2 from the germline V gene are MNHNS and SASEGT. Between the trimmed V and J ends, which lost 0 bases and 6 bases, there was a span of 7 bases. This CDR3 contains 13 residues. The CDR3 coding sequence is TGTGCCAGCAGTGAAGCAGGGGATGATACGCAGTATTTT. This translates into CASSEAGDDTQYF.

V usage is TRBV10-3 and J usage is TRBJ1-1; the D is unclear. The CDR3 has 13 residues. In germline, CDR1 is ENHRY, CDR2 SYGVKD. V gave up 5 bases and J gave up 1 base, with 8 bases separating them. The CDR3 coding sequence is TGTGCCATCAGTCCCTCAGGGAACACTGAAGCTTTCTTT. As protein: CAISPSGNTEAFF.

The chain is built from TRBV6-5 and TRBJ1-1; D is uncertain. This CDR3 is 15 amino acids long. V dropped 0 bases and J dropped 2 bases, with 10 bases sitting between them. Germline values: CDR1 MNHEY, CDR2 SVGAGI. The CDR3 nucleotides read TGTGCCAGCAGTTACTCGGCAGGTATTAACACTGAAGCTTTCTTT. It specifies CASSYSAGINTEAFF.

V is TRBV11-1 and J is TRBJ2-2; no firm D call. There are 15 residues in the CDR3. V lost 1 base, J lost 0 bases, and 6 bases lay in between. Per germline, CDR1 SGHAT and CDR2 FQDESV (reference sequence). The chain's CDR3 is CASSLGRANTGELFF. CDR3 nucleotide sequence: TGTGCCAGCAGCTTAGGTAGGGCGAACACCGGGGAGCTGTTTTTT. Full variable domain (rest looked up from reference TRBV11-1 and TRBJ2-2): EAEVAQSPRYKITEKSQAVAFWCDPISGHATLYWYRQILGQGPELLVQFQDESVVDDSQLPKDRFSAERLKGVDSTLKIQPAELGDSAMYLCASSLGRANTGELFFGEGSRLTVL.

This clone was counted only a few times. The V call is TRBV4-1, the J call TRBJ1-2, with 7 bases fitting TRBD1. With 3 bases clipped from V and 5 bases from J, the junction kept 6 bases outside the gene matches. Per the germline V gene, CDR1 is MGHRA and CDR2 is YSYEKL. This CDR3 contains 14 residues. DNA for the CDR3: TGCGCCAGCAGCCACACCGGGACAGCATATGGCTACACCTTC. Amino acid sequence: CASSHTGTAYGYTF.

In its sample, this clone was seen once. The V gene is TRBV7-6, the J gene TRBJ2-3; 10 bases fit TRBD2. The V segment lost 5 bases and the J segment 4 bases; nucleotides outside the gene matches: 9. The CDR3 runs 16 residues. Germline CDR1 SGHVS, CDR2 FNYEAQ. The CDR3 region is CASSLLSGRDPDTQYF. The CDR3 DNA follows: TGTGCCAGCAGCCTATTGAGCGGGAGGGATCCAGATACGCAGTATTTT.

The rearrangement links TRBV18 to TRBJ2-1, with D uncertain. The CDR3 contains 12 residues. Per germline, CDR1 KGHSH and CDR2 LQKENI. V was cut by 3 bases and J by 7 bases, with 7 bases left in between. The DNA for the CDR3 is TGTGCCAGCTCACCTTGGGGAAATGAGCAGTTCTTC. This translates into CASSPWGNEQFF.